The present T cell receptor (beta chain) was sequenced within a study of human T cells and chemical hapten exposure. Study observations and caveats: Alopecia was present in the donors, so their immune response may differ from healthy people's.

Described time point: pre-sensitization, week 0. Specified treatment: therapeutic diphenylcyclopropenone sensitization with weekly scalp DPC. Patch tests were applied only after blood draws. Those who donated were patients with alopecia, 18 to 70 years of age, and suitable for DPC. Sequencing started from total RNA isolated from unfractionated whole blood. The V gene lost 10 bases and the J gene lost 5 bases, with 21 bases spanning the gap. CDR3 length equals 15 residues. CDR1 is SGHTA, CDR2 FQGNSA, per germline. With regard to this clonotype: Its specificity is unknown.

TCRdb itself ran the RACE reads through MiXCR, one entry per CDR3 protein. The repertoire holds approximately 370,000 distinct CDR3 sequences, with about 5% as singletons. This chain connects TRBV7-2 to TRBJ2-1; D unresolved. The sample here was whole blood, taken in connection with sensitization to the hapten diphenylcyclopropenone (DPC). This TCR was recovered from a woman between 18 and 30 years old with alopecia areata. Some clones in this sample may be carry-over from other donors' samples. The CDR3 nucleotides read TGTGCCATCTTGTCCATAACGAATTTAAACAATGAGCAGTTCTTC. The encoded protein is CAILSITNLNNEQFF.